The rows below give T cell receptor beta chains drawn from one sample of a study of T-cell memory formation after mild COVID-19. TCRdb fed the 5' RACE reads into MiXCR, producing one record per CDR3 protein. The table lists roughly 500,000 distinct CDR3 sequences, roughly 22% of them singletons. What was sequenced was PBMCs or a T cell subset sorted from them (not recorded which). The receptors originated from an adult woman who had mild COVID-19 (a few samples of this study predate the infection). Cell type and time point are not known. Both conserved end residues are part of each CDR3. Not every row has a clone size; where given, it reads once, few, many or a size class.

V	size	CDR3
TRBV7-2	-	CASSSQTISTDTQYF
TRBV9	-	CASSVASWDALSSYNEQFF
TRBV25-1	-	CASSEHPGPGYTF
TRBV12-3/TRBV12-4	-	CASSLRGQGEAGELFF
TRBV7-6	few	CASSSGQGIYEQYF
TRBV20-1	-	CSARTYSSEQTEAFF
TRBV18	few	CASSSTVRGNEQFF
TRBV6-2/TRBV6-3	-	CASSWTGAYQPQHF
TRBV20-1	-	CSASGLIEYNEQFF
TRBV5-1	few	CASSLGYSTGNTEAFF